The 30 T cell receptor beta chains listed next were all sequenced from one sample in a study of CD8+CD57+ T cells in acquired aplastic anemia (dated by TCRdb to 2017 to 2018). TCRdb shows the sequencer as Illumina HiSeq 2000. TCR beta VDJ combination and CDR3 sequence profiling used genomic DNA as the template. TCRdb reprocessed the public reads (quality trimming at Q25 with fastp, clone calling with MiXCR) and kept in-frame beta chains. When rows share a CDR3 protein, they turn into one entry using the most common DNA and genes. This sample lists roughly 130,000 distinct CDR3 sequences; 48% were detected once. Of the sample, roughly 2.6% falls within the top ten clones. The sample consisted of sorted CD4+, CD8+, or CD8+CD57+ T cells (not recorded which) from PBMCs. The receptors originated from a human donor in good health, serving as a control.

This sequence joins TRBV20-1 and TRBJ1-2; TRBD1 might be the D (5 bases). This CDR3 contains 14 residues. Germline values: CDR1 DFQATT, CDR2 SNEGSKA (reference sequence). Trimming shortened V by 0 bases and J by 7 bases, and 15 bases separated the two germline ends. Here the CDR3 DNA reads TGCAGTGCTAGAGAGAGACAGCCCGTAGGTGGCTACACCTTC. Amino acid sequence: CSARERQPVGGYTF.

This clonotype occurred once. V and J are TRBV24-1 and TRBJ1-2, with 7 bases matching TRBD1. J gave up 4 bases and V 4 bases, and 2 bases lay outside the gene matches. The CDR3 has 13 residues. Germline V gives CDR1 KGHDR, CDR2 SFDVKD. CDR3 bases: TGTGCCACCAGTGAGACAGGGCTCTATGGCTACACCTTC. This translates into CATSETGLYGYTF.

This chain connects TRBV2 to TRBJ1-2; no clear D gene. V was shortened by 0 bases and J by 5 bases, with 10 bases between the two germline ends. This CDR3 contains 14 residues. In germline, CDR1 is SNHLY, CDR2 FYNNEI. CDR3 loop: CASSEAQTAYGYTF. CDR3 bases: TGTGCCAGCAGTGAAGCGCAAACCGCTTATGGCTACACCTTC. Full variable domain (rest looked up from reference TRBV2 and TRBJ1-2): EPEVTQTPSHQVTQMGQEVILRCVPISNHLYFYWYRQILGQKVEFLVSFYNNEISEKSEIFDDQFSVERPDGSNFTLKIRSTKLEDSAMYFCASSEAQTAYGYTFGSGTRLTVV.

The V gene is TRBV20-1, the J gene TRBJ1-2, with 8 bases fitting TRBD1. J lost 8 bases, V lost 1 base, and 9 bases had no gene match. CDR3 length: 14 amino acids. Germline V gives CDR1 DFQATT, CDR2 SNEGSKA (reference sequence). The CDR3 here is CSARVDRGYGGYTF. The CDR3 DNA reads TGCAGTGCTAGAGTTGACAGGGGATATGGCGGCTACACCTTC.

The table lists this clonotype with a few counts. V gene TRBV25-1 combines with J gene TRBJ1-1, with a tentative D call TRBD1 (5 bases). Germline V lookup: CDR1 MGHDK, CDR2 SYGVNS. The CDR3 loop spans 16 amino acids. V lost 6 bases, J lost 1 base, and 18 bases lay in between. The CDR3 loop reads CASRERDGFTNTEAFF. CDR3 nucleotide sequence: TGTGCCAGCAGGGAAAGGGACGGCTTCACGAACACTGAAGCTTTCTTT.

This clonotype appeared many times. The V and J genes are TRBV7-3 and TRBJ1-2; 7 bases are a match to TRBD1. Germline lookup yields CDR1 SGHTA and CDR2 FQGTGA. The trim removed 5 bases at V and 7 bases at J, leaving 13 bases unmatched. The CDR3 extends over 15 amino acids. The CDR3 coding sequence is TGTGCCAGCAGCAGACAGGGCTCCAGCGTTCTTGGCTACACCTTC. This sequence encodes CASSRQGSSVLGYTF.

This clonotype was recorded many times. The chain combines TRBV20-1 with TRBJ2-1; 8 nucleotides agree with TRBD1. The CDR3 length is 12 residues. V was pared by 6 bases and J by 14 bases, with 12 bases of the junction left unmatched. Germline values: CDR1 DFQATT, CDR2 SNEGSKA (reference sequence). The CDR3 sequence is CSAKGQGKLEFF. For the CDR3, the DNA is TGCAGTGCAAAAGGACAGGGTAAACTCGAGTTCTTC.

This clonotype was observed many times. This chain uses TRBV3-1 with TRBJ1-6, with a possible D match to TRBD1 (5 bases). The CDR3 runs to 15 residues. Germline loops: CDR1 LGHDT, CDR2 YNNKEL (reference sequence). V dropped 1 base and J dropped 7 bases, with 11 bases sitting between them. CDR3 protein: CASSQGRGANSPLHF. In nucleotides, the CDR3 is TGTGCCAGCAGCCAAGGGAGGGGAGCGAATTCACCCCTCCACTTT.

The CDR3 DNA sequence: TGCAGCGTTGCGCAACTTGACATTGACAGCACAGATACGCAGTATTTT. This gives the protein CSVAQLDIDSTDTQYF. The chain uses TRBV29-1 and TRBJ2-3; D is unclear. CDR1 and CDR2 from the germline V gene are SQVTM and ANQGSEA. The V end lost 4 bases, the J end lost 0 bases, and 17 bases lay between the germline ends. The CDR3 runs to 16 residues.

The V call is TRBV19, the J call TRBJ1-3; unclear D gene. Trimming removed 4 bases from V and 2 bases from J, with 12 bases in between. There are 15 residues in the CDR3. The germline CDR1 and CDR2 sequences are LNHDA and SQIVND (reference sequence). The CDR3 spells CASSTPARTGNTIYF. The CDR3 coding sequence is TGTGCCAGTAGTACACCCGCTAGGACTGGAAACACCATATATTTT.

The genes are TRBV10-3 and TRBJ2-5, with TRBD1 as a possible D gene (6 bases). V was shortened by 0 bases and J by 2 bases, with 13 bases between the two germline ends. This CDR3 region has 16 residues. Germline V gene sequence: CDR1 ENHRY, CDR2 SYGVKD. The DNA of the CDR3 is TGTGCCATCAGTGAGTCGAGGCGGACAGAGCAAGAGACCCAGTACTTC. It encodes CAISESRRTEQETQYF.

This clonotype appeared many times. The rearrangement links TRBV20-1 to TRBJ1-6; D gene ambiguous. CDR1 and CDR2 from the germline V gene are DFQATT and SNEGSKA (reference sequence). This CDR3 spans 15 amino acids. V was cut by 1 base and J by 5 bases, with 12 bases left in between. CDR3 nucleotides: TGCAGTGCTAGAGGGCACATAGGCGATAATTCACCCCTCCACTTT. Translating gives CSARGHIGDNSPLHF.

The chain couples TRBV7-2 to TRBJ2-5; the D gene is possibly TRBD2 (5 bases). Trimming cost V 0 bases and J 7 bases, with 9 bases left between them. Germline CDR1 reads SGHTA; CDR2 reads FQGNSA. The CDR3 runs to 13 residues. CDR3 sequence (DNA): TGTGCCAGCAGCTTAGCTCAAGGAGGGACCCAGTACTTC. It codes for CASSLAQGGTQYF.

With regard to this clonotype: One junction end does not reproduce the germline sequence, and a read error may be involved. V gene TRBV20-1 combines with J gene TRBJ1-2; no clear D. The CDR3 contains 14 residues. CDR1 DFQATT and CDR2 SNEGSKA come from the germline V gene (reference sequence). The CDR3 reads CSAMRTGRNCGYTF. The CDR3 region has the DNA TGCAGTGCAATGAGGACCGGGAGGAACTGTGGCTACACCTTC.

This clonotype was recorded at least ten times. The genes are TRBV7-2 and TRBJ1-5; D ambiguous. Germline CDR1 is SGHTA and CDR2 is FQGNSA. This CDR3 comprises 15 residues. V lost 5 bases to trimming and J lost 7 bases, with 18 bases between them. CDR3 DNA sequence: TGTGCCAGCAGCCCGAGTGAGGGTGTTGGACAGCCCCAGCATTTT. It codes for CASSPSEGVGQPQHF. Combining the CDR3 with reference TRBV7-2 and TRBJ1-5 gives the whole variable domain GAGVSQSPSNKVTEKGKDVELRCDPISGHTALYWYRQSLGQGLEFLIYFQGNSAPDKSGLPSDRFSAERTGGSVSTLTIQRTQQEDSAVYLCASSPSEGVGQPQHFGDGTRLSIL.

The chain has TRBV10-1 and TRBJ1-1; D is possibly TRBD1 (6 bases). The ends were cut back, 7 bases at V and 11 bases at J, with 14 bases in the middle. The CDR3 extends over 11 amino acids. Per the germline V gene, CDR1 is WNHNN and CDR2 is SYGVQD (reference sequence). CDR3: CASTDGQWAFF. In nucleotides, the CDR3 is TGCGCCAGCACCGACGGACAGTGGGCTTTCTTT.

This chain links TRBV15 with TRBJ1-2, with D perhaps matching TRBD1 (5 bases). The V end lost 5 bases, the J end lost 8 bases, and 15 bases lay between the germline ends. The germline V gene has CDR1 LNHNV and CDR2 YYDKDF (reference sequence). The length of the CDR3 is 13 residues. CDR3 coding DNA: TGTGCCACCAGCCTAGAGGGGATGAAGGGCTACACCTTC. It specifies CATSLEGMKGYTF.

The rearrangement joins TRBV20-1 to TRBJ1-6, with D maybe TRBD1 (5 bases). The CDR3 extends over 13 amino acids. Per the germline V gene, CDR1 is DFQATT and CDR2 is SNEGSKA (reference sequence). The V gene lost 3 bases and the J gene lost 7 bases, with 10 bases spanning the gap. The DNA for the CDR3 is TGCAGTGCTAGGGACATCTCCAATTCACCCCTCCACTTT. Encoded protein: CSARDISNSPLHF.

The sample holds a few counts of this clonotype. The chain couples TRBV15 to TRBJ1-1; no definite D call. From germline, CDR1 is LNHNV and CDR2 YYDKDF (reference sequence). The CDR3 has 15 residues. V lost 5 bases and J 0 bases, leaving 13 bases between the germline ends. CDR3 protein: CATSPRVPMNTEAFF. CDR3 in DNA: TGTGCCACCAGCCCTCGGGTCCCCATGAACACTGAAGCTTTCTTT.

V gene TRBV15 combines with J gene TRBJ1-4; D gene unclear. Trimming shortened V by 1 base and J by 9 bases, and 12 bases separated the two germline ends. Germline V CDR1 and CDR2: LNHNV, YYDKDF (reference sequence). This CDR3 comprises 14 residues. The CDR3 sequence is CATSRGRVLKKLFF. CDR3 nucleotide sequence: TGTGCCACCAGCAGAGGAAGGGTTTTGAAAAAACTGTTTTTT.

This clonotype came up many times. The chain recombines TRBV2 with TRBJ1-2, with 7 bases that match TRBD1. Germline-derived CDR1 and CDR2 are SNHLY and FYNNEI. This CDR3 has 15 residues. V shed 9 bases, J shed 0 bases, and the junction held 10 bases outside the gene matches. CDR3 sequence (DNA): TGTGCCAGACGGGGGAAGGGGGCCTCTAACTATGGCTACACCTTC. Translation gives CARRGKGASNYGYTF.

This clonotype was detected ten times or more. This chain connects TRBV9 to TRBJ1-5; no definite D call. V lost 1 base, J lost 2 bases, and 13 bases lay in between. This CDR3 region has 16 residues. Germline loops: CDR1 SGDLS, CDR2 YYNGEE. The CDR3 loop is CASSVSGESGNQPQHF. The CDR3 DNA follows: TGTGCCAGCAGCGTAAGCGGGGAAAGTGGCAATCAGCCCCAGCATTTT.

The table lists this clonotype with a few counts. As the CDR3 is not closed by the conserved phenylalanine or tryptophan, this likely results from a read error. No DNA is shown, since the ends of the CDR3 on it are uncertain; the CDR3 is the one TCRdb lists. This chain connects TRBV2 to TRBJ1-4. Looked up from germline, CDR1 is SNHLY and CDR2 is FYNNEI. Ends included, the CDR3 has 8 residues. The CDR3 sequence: CASSEAVY.

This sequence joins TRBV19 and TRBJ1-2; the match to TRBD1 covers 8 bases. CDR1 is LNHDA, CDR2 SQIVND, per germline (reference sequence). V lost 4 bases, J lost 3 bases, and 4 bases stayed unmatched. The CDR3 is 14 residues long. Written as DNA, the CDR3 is TGTGCCAGTAGTAAGGACAGGGTAGACTATGGCTACACCTTC. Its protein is CASSKDRVDYGYTF. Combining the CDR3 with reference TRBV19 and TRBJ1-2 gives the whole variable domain DGGITQSPKYLFRKEGQNVTLSCEQNLNHDAMYWYRQDPGQGLRLIYYSQIVNDFQKGDIAEGYSVSREKKESFPLTVTSAQKNPTAFYLCASSKDRVDYGYTFGSGTRLTVV.

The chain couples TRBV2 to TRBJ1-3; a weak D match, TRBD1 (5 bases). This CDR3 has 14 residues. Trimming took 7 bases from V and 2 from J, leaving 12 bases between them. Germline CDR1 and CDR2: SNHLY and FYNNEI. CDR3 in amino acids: CASTRGSAGNTIYF. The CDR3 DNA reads TGTGCCAGCACAAGGGGTTCCGCTGGAAACACCATATATTTT.

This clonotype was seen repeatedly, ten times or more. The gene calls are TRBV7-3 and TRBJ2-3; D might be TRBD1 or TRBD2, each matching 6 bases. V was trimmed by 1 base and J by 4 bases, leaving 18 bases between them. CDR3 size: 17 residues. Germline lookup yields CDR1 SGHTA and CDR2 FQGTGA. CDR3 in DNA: TGTGCCAGCAGCTTAAACGGGGGCATTCTAGCAGCAGATACGCAGTATTTT. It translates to CASSLNGGILAADTQYF.

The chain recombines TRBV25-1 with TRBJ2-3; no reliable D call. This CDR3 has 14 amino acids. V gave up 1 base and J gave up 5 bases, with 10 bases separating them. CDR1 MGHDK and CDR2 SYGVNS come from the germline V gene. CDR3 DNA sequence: TGTGCCAGCAGTGAATGGGGTTCGCAAGATACGCAGTATTTT. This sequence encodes CASSEWGSQDTQYF.

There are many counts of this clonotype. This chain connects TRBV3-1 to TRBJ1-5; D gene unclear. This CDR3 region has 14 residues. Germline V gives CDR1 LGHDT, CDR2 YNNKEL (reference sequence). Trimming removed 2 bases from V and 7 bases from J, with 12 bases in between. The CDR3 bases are TGTGCCAGCAGCCAATTACGGGGAGGGCAGCCCCAGCATTTT. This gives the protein CASSQLRGGQPQHF.

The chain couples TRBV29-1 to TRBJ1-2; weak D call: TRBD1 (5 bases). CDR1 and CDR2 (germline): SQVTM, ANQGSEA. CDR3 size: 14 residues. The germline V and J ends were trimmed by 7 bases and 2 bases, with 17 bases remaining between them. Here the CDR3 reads CSAHSFGGNYGYTF. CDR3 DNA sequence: TGCAGCGCGCACAGTTTCGGGGGAAACTATGGCTACACCTTC. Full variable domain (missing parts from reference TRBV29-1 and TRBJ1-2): SAVISQKPSRDICQRGTSLTIQCQVDSQVTMMFWYRQQPGQSLTLIATANQGSEATYESGFVIDKFPISRPNLTFSTLTVSNMSPEDSSIYLCSAHSFGGNYGYTFGSGTRLTVV.

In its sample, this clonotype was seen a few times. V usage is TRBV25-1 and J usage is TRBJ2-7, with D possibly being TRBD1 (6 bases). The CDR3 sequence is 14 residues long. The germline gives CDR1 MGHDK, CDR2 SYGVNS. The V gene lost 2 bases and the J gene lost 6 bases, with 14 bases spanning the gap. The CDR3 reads CASSENRVHGEQYF. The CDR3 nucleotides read TGTGCCAGCAGTGAAAACAGGGTACATGGCGAGCAGTACTTC.